The rows below give T cell receptor beta chains drawn from one sample of a study of blood T cells in healthy people across ages. TCRdb reprocessed the 5' RACE reads via MiXCR and lists one record per CDR3 protein. Of more than 1 million distinct CDR3 sequences listed, 40% to 45% are singletons. Sequencing was performed on blood. The receptors here all came from a woman aged 55-70 years in good health. Both conserved end residues are trimmed from each CDR3. The order of the fields is V gene, J gene, CDR3 protein.

TRBV7-2	TRBJ2-1	ASSVDVDYEQF
TRBV12-3/TRBV12-4	TRBJ2-7	ASSDETGYEQY
TRBV10-3	TRBJ2-1	AIIEREGPGNEQF
TRBV28	TRBJ2-3	ASSLPGGADTQY
TRBV6-5	TRBJ2-7	ASSYSAGLVYEQY
TRBV28	TRBJ1-5	ASSSFRTWPQH
TRBV4-2	TRBJ2-3	ASSQGLAGGRADTQY
TRBV6-5	TRBJ2-6	ASSYTASSGANVLT
TRBV27	TRBJ2-4	ASSSTSGTGSKKQY
TRBV15	TRBJ2-1	ATSRASGGPNEQF
TRBV4-1	TRBJ2-7	ASSHIVGGYEQY
TRBV10-3	TRBJ1-2	ASSFEMYGYT
TRBV2	TRBJ2-7	ASSPEFYEQY
TRBV10-3	TRBJ2-1	AIRAGLAGSGEQF
TRBV6-1	TRBJ2-5	ASSEGWMGRQETQY
TRBV18	TRBJ1-1	ASSPVENTEAF
TRBV6-5	TRBJ1-2	ASRQGGGYT
TRBV6-2/TRBV6-3	TRBJ2-7	ASSRGGTSRLPYEQY
TRBV28	TRBJ1-6	ASSLSTGKRGNSPLH
TRBV10-3	TRBJ1-4	AISARINEKLF
TRBV28	TRBJ2-1	ASSERAGGSDEQF
TRBV29-1	TRBJ2-3	SVREAGGTDTQY
TRBV20-1	TRBJ2-5	SARAIGLAGAGETQY
TRBV21-1	TRBJ2-3	ASSPRGRGGADTQY
TRBV20-1	TRBJ2-7	SAFTWERGVPEQY
TRBV3-1	TRBJ2-5	ANSRTAYQETQY
TRBV29-1	TRBJ1-1	SVVHRDTEAF